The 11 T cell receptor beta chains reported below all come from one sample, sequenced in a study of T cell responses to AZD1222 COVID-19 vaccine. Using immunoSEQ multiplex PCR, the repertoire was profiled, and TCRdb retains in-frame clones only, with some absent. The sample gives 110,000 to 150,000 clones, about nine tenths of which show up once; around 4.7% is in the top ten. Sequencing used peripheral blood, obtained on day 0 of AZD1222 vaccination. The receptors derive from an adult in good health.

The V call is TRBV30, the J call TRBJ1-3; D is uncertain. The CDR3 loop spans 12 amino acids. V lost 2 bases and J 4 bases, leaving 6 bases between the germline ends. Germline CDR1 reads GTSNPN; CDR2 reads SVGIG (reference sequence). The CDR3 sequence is CAWSPLGNTIYF. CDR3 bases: TGTGCCTGGAGTCCTTTGGGAAACACCATATATTTT.

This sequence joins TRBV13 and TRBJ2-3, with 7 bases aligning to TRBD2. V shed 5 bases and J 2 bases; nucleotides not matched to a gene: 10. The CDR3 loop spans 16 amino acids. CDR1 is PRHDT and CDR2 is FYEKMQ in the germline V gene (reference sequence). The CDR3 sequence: CASSPRDSGFTDTQYF. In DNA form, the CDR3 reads TGTGCCAGCAGCCCCCGAGATAGCGGGTTCACAGATACGCAGTATTTT.

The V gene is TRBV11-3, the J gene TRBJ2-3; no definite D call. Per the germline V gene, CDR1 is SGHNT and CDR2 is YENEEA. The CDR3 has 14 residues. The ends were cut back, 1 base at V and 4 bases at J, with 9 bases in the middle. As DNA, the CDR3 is TGTGCCAGCAGCTTAGGGGTCGGCCCAGATACGCAGTATTTT. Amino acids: CASSLGVGPDTQYF. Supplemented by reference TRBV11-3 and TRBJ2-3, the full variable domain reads EAGVVQSPRYKIIEKKQPVAFWCNPISGHNTLYWYLQNLGQGPELLIRYENEEAVDDSQLPKDRFSAERLKGVDSTLKIQPAELGDSAVYLCASSLGVGPDTQYFGPGTRLTVL.

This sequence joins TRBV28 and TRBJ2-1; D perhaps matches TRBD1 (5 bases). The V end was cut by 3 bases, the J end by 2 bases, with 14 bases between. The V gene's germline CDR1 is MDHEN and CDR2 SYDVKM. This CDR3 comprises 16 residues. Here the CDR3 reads CASSFDRSDTYNEQFF. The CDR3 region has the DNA TGTGCCAGCAGTTTCGATCGCTCGGACACCTACAATGAGCAGTTCTTC.

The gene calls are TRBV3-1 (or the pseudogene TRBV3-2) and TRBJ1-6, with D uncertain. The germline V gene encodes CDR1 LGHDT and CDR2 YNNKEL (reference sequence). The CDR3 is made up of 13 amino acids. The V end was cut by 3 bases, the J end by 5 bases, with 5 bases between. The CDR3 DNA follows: TGTGCCAGCAGCCACATACATAATTCACCCCTCCACTTT. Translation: CASSHIHNSPLHF.

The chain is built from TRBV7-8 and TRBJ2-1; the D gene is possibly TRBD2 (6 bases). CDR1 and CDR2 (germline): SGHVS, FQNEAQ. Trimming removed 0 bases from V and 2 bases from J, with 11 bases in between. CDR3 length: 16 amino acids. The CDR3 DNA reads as TGTGCCAGCAGCTTAGCGACAACGGGAGCCTACAATGAGCAGTTCTTC. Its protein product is CASSLATTGAYNEQFF.

CDR3 nucleotide sequence: TGTGCCACCAGTGATTCCACCGGGACCTTGGCAGATACGCAGTATTTT. Residues: CATSDSTGTLADTQYF. The chain links TRBV24-1 to TRBJ2-3; D is tentatively TRBD1 or TRBD2 (5 bases each). CDR1 KGHDR and CDR2 SFDVKD come from the germline V gene. The V end lost 2 bases, the J end lost 4 bases, and 15 bases lay between the germline ends. The CDR3 extends over 16 amino acids.

CDR3 in amino acids: CASSLVNYGYTF. CDR3 DNA: TGTGCCAGCAGCTTAGTTAACTATGGCTACACCTTC. V gene TRBV5-6 combines with J gene TRBJ1-2; D gene ambiguous. The CDR3 consists of 12 residues. The ends were cut back, 2 bases at V and 1 base at J, with 3 bases in the middle. Per the germline V gene, CDR1 is SGHDT and CDR2 is YYEEEE. The full variable domain, rest sourced from reference TRBV5-6 and TRBJ1-2, is DAGVTQSPTHLIKTRGQQVTLRCSPKSGHDTVSWYQQALGQGPQFIFQYYEEEERQRGNFPDRFSGHQFPNYSSELNVNALLLGDSALYLCASSLVNYGYTFGSGTRLTVV.

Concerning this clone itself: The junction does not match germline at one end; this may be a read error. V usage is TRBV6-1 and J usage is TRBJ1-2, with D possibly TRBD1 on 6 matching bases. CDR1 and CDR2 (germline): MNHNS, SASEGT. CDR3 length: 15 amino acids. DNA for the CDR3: TGTGCTAGCAGTGAACATCCAGGGACAAACTATGGCTACACCTTC. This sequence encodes CASSEHPGTNYGYTF.

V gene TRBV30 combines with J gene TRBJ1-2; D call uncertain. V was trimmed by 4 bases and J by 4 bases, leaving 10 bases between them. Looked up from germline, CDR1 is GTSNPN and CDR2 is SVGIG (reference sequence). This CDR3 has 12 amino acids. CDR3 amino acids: CAWTGGVYGYTF. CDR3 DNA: TGTGCCTGGACCGGCGGGGTCTATGGCTACACCTTC.

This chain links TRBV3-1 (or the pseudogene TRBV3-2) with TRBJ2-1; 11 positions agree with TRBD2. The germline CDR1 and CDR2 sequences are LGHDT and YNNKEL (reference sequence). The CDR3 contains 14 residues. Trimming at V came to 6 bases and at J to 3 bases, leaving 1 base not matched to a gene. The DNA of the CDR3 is TGTGCCAGCAGTACTAGCGGGAGCTACAATGAGCAGTTCTTC. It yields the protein CASSTSGSYNEQFF.